The present entry profiles one TCR beta chain with its context. The sample is drawn from a study of blood T cell repertoires in COVID-19. The V gene's germline CDR1 is SGHTA and CDR2 FQGNSA. V was pared by 5 bases and J by 2 bases, with 13 bases between. The CDR3 extends over 14 amino acids. As originally analysed: From reference gene primer amplification, estimates of nucleated cell counts were derived. Assay: immunoSEQ multiplex PCR; the TCRdb copy retains only in-frame clones and omits some. The V and J calls and clone size were taken over from that table, and D and trimming were inferred from the DNA. The profile shows around 250,000 clones, roughly 84% of them singletons.

V usage is TRBV7-2 and J usage is TRBJ2-7, with D perhaps matching TRBD1 (7 bases). Sequencing input: peripheral blood. This TCR came from a woman aged 40 to 50 who had recovered from COVID-19. Here the CDR3 DNA reads TGTGCCAGCAGCCCAGCAGGGGGGACCTACGAGCAGTACTTC. Its protein is CASSPAGGTYEQYF.